Each of the 18 T cell receptor beta chains below was sequenced from the same sample in a study of cytomegalovirus exposure and HLA in healthy donors. Here immunoSEQ multiplex PCR was the method, and the copy in TCRdb shows in-frame clones only, minus some. The sample records approximately 59,000 clones, roughly 92% being singletons. Input material: PBMCs. All receptors come from a man between 18 and 29 years old in good health and CMV-seropositive.

The rearrangement links TRBV11-1 to TRBJ2-2; D is possibly TRBD2 (6 bases). This CDR3 is 15 amino acids long. CDR1 is SGHAT, CDR2 FQDESV, per germline (reference sequence). Trimming shortened V by 5 bases and J by 2 bases, and 12 bases separated the two germline ends. The CDR3 sequence is CASSRTGTNTGELFF. The DNA for the CDR3 is TGTGCCAGCAGCCGTACCGGGACTAACACCGGGGAGCTGTTTTTT. Drawing the rest from reference TRBV11-1 and TRBJ2-2, the complete variable domain is EAEVAQSPRYKITEKSQAVAFWCDPISGHATLYWYRQILGQGPELLVQFQDESVVDDSQLPKDRFSAERLKGVDSTLKIQPAELGDSAMYLCASSRTGTNTGELFFGEGSRLTVL.

J is TRBJ2-3 and V is TRBV5-4, with 7 bases matching TRBD2. Germline assignment: CDR1 SGHNT and CDR2 YYREEE (reference sequence). The V segment lost 3 bases and the J segment 4 bases; nucleotides outside the gene matches: 8. The CDR3 spans 15 residues. In DNA form, the CDR3 reads TGTGCCAGCAGCTCGGGGGGAGGACGTGCAGATACGCAGTATTTT. Protein: CASSSGGGRADTQYF. Combining the CDR3 with reference TRBV5-4 and TRBJ2-3 gives the whole variable domain ETGVTQSPTHLIKTRGQQVTLRCSSQSGHNTVSWYQQALGQGPQFIFQYYREEENGRGNFPPRFSGLQFPNYSSELNVNALELDDSALYLCASSSGGGRADTQYFGPGTRLTVL.

V usage is TRBV6-1 and J usage is TRBJ2-3, with D hard to call. The CDR3 extends over 13 amino acids. V lost 4 bases and J lost 0, with 5 bases in between. Germline lookup yields CDR1 MNHNS and CDR2 SASEGT. CDR3 amino acids: CASSGSSTDTQYF. CDR3 in DNA: TGTGCCAGCAGTGGGAGTAGCACAGATACGCAGTATTTT.

The CDR3, as DNA: TGTGCCTGGAGACCCCCGGGACTAGCGAGACAGTTCTTC. This codes for CAWRPPGLARQFF. The chain carries TRBV30 and TRBJ2-1, with TRBD2 matching 10 bases. Germline V gene sequence: CDR1 GTSNPN, CDR2 SVGIG (reference sequence). The CDR3 runs 13 residues. V lost 3 bases to trimming and J lost 13 bases; unmatched junction nucleotides: 9.

V usage is TRBV7-9 and J usage is TRBJ2-7; D is possibly TRBD1 (6 bases). The germline V gene has CDR1 SEHNR and CDR2 FQNEAQ (reference sequence). The CDR3 runs to 16 residues. The germline V and J ends were trimmed by 3 bases and 5 bases, with 20 bases remaining between them. CDR3 sequence: CASSFVTGPSGDEQYF. DNA for the CDR3: TGTGCCAGCAGCTTTGTGACAGGACCCTCCGGGGACGAGCAGTACTTC.

This clone was observed a handful of times. This chain connects TRBV28 to TRBJ1-1, with D unresolved. Trimming stripped 5 bases from V and 3 bases from J, with 7 bases between. CDR3 length: 12 residues. Germline CDR1 and CDR2: MDHEN and SYDVKM. The CDR3 nucleotides read TGTGCCAGCAGTCCGGCGGACACTGAAGCTTTCTTT. Its translation: CASSPADTEAFF.

V and J are TRBV5-1 and TRBJ2-2, with D tentatively TRBD1 (7 bases). CDR1 SGHRS and CDR2 YFSETQ come from the germline V gene. The CDR3 spans 23 residues. Trimming pared 4 bases from V and 0 bases from J, leaving 34 bases between. This CDR3 is CASSPGARTGPGQGGPNTGELFF. As DNA, the CDR3 is TGCGCCAGCAGCCCGGGGGCCAGGACAGGCCCGGGGCAAGGGGGCCCGAACACCGGGGAGCTGTTTTTT.

The genes are TRBV19 and TRBJ2-3; tentatively, D is TRBD2 (6 bases). V was clipped by 4 bases and J by 2 bases, with 22 bases between them. This CDR3 has 18 amino acids. Per germline, CDR1 LNHDA and CDR2 SQIVND (reference sequence). The CDR3 here is CASSTFRPGAAFTDTQYF. CDR3 DNA sequence: TGTGCCAGTAGTACCTTCCGTCCGGGAGCGGCTTTCACAGATACGCAGTATTTT.

The chain has TRBV4-2 and TRBJ2-7; 8 positions agree with TRBD2. V lost 3 bases to trimming and J lost 3 bases; unmatched junction nucleotides: 1. Per germline, CDR1 LGHNA and CDR2 YNFKEQ. This CDR3 is 13 amino acids long. The CDR3 loop is CASSHGGVYEQYF. The CDR3 bases are TGTGCCAGCAGCCACGGGGGGGTCTACGAGCAGTACTTC.

The genes are TRBV19 and TRBJ2-3, with TRBD2 as a possible D gene (5 bases). CDR1 LNHDA and CDR2 SQIVND come from the germline V gene (reference sequence). The CDR3 runs 13 residues. Trimming left V 5 bases short and J 4 bases short, with 10 bases between. The CDR3 loop is CASSWLAADTQYF. As DNA, the CDR3 is TGTGCCAGTAGTTGGCTAGCTGCAGATACGCAGTATTTT.

The J gene is TRBJ1-1, the V gene TRBV2, with a weak D call TRBD1 (5 bases). The V end was cut by 2 bases, the J end by 1 base, with 14 bases between. Germline V gene lookup returns CDR1 SNHLY and CDR2 FYNNEI. The CDR3 runs to 16 residues. CDR3: CASSETLPQGNTEAFF. CDR3 bases: TGTGCCAGCAGTGAAACACTTCCTCAGGGGAACACTGAAGCTTTCTTT.

The chain has TRBV27 and TRBJ2-1; the match to TRBD2 covers 9 bases. The CDR3 covers 15 residues. The germline CDR1 and CDR2 sequences are MNHEY and SMNVEV (reference sequence). Trimming at V came to 4 bases and at J to 8 bases, leaving 9 bases not matched to a gene. The CDR3 DNA sequence: TGTGCCAGCAGTTCCCATAGCGGGAGAGGCGATGAGCAGTTCTTC. This translates into CASSSHSGRGDEQFF.

The CDR3 nucleotides read TGTGCCAGCAGCTTAGTGGGACAGCCGAACACTGAAGCTTTCTTT. This codes for CASSLVGQPNTEAFF. The chain is built from TRBV7-9 and TRBJ1-1, with 7 bases aligning to TRBD1. The germline V gene encodes CDR1 SEHNR and CDR2 FQNEAQ (reference sequence). The CDR3 runs 15 residues. Trimming removed 1 base from V and 1 base from J; junction bases left unmatched: 3. Using reference TRBV7-9 and TRBJ1-1 for the parts outside the CDR3, the full variable domain is DTGVSQNPRHKITKRGQNVTFRCDPISEHNRLYWYRQTLGQGPEFLTYFQNEAQLEKSRLLSDRFSAERPKGSFSTLEIQRTEQGDSAMYLCASSLVGQPNTEAFFGQGTRLTVV.

This chain links TRBV7-9 with TRBJ1-3; D unclear. The CDR3 runs 13 residues. Trimming cost V 5 bases and J 3 bases, with 8 bases left between them. The germline gives CDR1 SEHNR, CDR2 FQNEAQ (reference sequence). CDR3 sequence reads: CASSNPIGNTIYF. The CDR3 DNA sequence: TGTGCCAGCAGCAATCCCATTGGAAACACCATATATTTT.

This clone is a singleton in its sample. J is TRBJ2-7 and V is TRBV5-1; 11 bases line up with TRBD1. V trimming: 0 bases; J trimming: 4 bases; junction bases outside the gene matches: 0. The CDR3 contains 14 residues. Germline V gives CDR1 SGHRS, CDR2 YFSETQ. The CDR3 loop is CASSLGDRGYEQYF. In DNA, the CDR3 is TGCGCCAGCAGCTTGGGGGACAGGGGGTACGAGCAGTACTTC.

The chain is built from TRBV6-1 and TRBJ2-1; possible D gene TRBD2, 6 bases. Germline CDR1 MNHNS, CDR2 SASEGT. The ends were cut back, 3 bases at V and 5 bases at J, with 14 bases in the middle. The CDR3 extends over 15 amino acids. The CDR3 DNA follows: TGTGCCAGCAGTGACGGAGGGTCTCCTAACAATGAGCAGTTCTTC. Protein product: CASSDGGSPNNEQFF.

This clone was counted once. V usage is TRBV2 and J usage is TRBJ2-7, with 9 bases that match TRBD2. J gave up 2 bases and V 6 bases, and 11 bases lay outside the gene matches. This CDR3 has 16 amino acids. Germline CDR1 and CDR2: SNHLY and FYNNEI. CDR3 in DNA: TGTGCCAGCAGACCCCAGTTGCGCGGGAGGGCCTACGAGCAGTACTTC. Protein: CASRPQLRGRAYEQYF.

The chain has TRBV27 and TRBJ2-4; D is unclear. The germline CDR1 and CDR2 sequences are MNHEY and SMNVEV (reference sequence). The CDR3 runs 13 residues. Deletions cut 6 bases from V and 9 bases from J, with 15 bases between. The CDR3 loop reads CASSPSVRSIQYF. As DNA, the CDR3 is TGTGCCAGCAGCCCATCCGTGAGGAGCATTCAGTACTTC.